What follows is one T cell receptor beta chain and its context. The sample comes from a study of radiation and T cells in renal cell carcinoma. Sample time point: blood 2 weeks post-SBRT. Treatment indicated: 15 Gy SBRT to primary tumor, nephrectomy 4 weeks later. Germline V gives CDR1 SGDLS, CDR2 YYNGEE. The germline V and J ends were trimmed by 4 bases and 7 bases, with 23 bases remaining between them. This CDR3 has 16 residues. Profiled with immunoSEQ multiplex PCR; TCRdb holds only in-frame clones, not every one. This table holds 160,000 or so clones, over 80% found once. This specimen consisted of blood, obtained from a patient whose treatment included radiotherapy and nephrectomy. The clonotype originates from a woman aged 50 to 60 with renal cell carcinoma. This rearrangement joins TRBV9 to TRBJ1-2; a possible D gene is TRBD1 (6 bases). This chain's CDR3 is CASSPLGGPLGSGYTF. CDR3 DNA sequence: TGTGCCAGCAGCCCCCTGGGGGGCCCTTTAGGTTCTGGCTACACCTTC.